This paragraph covers one T cell receptor (beta chain) sequence. These data come from a study of blood T cell repertoires in COVID-19. Method: immunoSEQ multiplex PCR; TCRdb's copy keeps in-frame clones and lacks some. Of approximately 150,000 clones detected, over 75% appear once; the ten largest clones hold under 7%. CDR1 and CDR2 from the germline V gene are SGDLS and YYNGEE. This CDR3 comprises 14 residues. Trimming removed 4 bases from V and 2 bases from J; junction bases left unmatched: 4. This clonotype was obtained from a middle-aged man who had recovered from COVID-19. Material for sequencing was PBMCs or T cells enriched from blood (not recorded which). This chain links TRBV9 with TRBJ1-2, with 8 bases that match TRBD1. CDR3 amino acids: CASSIQGANYGYTF. The CDR3 DNA follows: TGTGCCAGCAGCATCCAGGGGGCGAACTATGGCTACACCTTC.